This T cell receptor beta chain was documented in a study of blood T cell repertoires in COVID-19. Study context: Italy, Spain and the United States were the sources of the convalescent and acute COVID-19 samples. PBMCs, B-cell-depleted T cells, or T cells were the source of the cDNA or gDNA that made up the material.

Methods used by the authors: For nucleated cells, counts were estimated from reference gene primer amplification. Data came from immunoSEQ multiplex PCR; TCRdb stores just in-frame clones and leaves some out. V and J calls and clone size are copied from that table; D and trimming were computed from the DNA. The sample holds roughly 60,000 clones, 80% to 90% seen once. The CDR3 consists of 16 residues. V was clipped by 2 bases and J by 7 bases; unmatched bases: 12. Germline CDR1 is SGHKS and CDR2 is YYEKEE (reference sequence). The receptor was isolated from a woman aged 60-70 years with acute or convalescent COVID-19. Sequencing used peripheral blood. The V call is TRBV5-5, the J call TRBJ2-7; the match to TRBD1 covers 10 bases. Here the CDR3 DNA reads TGTGCCAGCAGCTTACGAGCCGGGACAGGGGAAGAGGAGCAGTACTTC. Residues: CASSLRAGTGEEEQYF.